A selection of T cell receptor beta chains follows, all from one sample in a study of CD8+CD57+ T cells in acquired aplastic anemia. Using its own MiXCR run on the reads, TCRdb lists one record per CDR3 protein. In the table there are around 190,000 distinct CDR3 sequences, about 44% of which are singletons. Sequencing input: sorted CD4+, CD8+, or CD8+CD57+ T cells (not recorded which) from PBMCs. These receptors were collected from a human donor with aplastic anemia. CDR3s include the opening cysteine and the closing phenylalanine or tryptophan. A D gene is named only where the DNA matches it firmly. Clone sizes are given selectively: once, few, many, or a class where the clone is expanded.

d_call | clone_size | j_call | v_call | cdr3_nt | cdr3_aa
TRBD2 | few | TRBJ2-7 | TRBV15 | TGTGCCACCAGCAGAGATCGGACTAGCGGGAGGGCCGGGCAGTACTTC | CATSRDRTSGRAGQYF
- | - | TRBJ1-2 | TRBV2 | TGTGCCAGCAGGGGGACGGAGTATGGCTACACCTTC | CASRGTEYGYTF
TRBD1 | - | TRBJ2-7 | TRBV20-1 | TGCAGTGCTGGTACAGGGGACTACGAGCAGTACTTC | CSAGTGDYEQYF
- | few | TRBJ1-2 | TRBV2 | TGTGCCAGCAGTGAACAGTCTTATGGCTACACCTTC | CASSEQSYGYTF
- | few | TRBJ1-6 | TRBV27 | TGTGCCAGCAGTCACAGGGTGTACTCACCCCTCCACTTT | CASSHRVYSPLHF
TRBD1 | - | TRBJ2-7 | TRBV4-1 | TGCGCCAGCAGCCGAAAACCGGGGACAGGGAACTACGAGCAGTACTTC | CASSRKPGTGNYEQYF
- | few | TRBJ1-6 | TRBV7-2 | TGTGCCAGCAGCTTAGCGATCGGGGGGCGGGGGTCACCCCTCCACTTT | CASSLAIGGRGSPLHF
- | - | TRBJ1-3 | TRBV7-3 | TGTGCCAGCAGCTTAGATCGAAACACCATATATTTT | CASSLDRNTIYF
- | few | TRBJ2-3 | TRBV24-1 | TGTGCCACCAGGGACACAGATACGCAGTATTTT | CATRDTDTQYF
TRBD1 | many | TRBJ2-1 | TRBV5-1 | TGCGCCAGCAGCTTGGCCTACAGGGGGCATGAGCAGTTCTTC | CASSLAYRGHEQFF
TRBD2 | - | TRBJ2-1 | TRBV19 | TGTGCCAGTAGTTTCGGACTAGATGAGCAGTTCTTC | CASSFGLDEQFF
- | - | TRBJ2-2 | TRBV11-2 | TGTGCCAGTAGACAGAATTCGAACGCCGGGGAGCTGTTTTTT | CASRQNSNAGELFF
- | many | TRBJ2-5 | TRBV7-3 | TGTGCCAGCAGCGTCACTGGGCAAGAGACCCAGTACTTC | CASSVTGQETQYF
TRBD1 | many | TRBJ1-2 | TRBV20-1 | TGCAGTGCGTCAACCACAGGGGGCTATGGCTACACCTTC | CSASTTGGYGYTF
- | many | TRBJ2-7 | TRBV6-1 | TGTGCCACAAAGACAGGTTCCTACGAGCAGTACTTC | CATKTGSYEQYF
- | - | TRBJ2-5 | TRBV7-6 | TGTGCCAGCAGCTTTTTAGGGGACCAAGAGACCCAGTACTTC | CASSFLGDQETQYF
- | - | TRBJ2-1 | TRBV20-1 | TGCAGTGTGCGGTTCCCGTTCTACAATGAGCAGTTCTTC | CSVRFPFYNEQFF
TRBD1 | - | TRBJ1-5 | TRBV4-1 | TGCGCCAGCAGCCAAGTGGACAGGGGGCATCAGCCCCAGCATTTT | CASSQVDRGHQPQHF
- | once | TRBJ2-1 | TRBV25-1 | - | CASSLMVGTGNNEQLF
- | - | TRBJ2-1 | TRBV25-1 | TGTGCCAGCAGTGACGCTATAGTAGATGAGCAGTTCTTC | CASSDAIVDEQFF
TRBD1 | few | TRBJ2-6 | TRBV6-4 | TGTGCCAGCAGTCGGGACAGGCACTCTGGGGCCAACGTCCTGACTTTC | CASSRDRHSGANVLTF
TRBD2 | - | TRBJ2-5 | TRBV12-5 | TGTGCTAGTGGTTTGGTACTAGCGGGGGGGCCCCAAGAGACCCAGTACTTC | CASGLVLAGGPQETQYF
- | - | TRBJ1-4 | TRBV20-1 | TGCAGTGCCTTTGATGAAAAACTGTTTTTT | CSAFDEKLFF
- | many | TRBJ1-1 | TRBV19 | TGTGCCAGTAGTTTGAGGGGGTACACTGAAGCTTTCTTT | CASSLRGYTEAFF
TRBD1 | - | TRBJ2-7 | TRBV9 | TGTGCCAGCAGCGGAGGAGGGACAGGGACCCGCTCCTACGAGCAATACTTC | CASSGGGTGTRSYEQYF
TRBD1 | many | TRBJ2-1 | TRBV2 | TGTGCCAGCAGTTTGGACAGGGCCCCCTACAATGAGCAGTTCTTC | CASSLDRAPYNEQFF
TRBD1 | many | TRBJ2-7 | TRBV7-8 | TGTGCCAGCAGCTTAGAGGGACAGTTAGACTACGAGCAGTACTTC | CASSLEGQLDYEQYF
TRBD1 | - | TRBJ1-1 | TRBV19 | TGTGCCAGTAGAACACGGGGACAGACTAACGCTGAAGCTTTCTTT | CASRTRGQTNAEAFF
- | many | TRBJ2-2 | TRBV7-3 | TGTGCCAGCAGCCTGTACAGGAATGCCGGGGAGCTGTTTTTT | CASSLYRNAGELFF
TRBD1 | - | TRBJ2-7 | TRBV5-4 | TGTGCCAGCAGCCCTCAGGGGGCAAACGAGCAGTACTTC | CASSPQGANEQYF
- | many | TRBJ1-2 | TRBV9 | TGTGCCAGCAGCGTAGGCACAGGGTTGTATGGCTACACCTTC | CASSVGTGLYGYTF
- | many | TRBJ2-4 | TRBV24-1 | TGTGCCACCAGTGATTTGCAGGCAGGGTTAGCCAAAAACATTCAGTACTTC | CATSDLQAGLAKNIQYF
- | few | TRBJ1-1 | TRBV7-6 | TGTGCCAGCAGCTTAGTCGGGGGAGAAGCTTTCTTT | CASSLVGGEAFF
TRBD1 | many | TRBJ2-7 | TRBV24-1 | TGTGCCACCAGTGACCCCGGGACAGGGAGCTCCTACGAGCAGTACTTC | CATSDPGTGSSYEQYF